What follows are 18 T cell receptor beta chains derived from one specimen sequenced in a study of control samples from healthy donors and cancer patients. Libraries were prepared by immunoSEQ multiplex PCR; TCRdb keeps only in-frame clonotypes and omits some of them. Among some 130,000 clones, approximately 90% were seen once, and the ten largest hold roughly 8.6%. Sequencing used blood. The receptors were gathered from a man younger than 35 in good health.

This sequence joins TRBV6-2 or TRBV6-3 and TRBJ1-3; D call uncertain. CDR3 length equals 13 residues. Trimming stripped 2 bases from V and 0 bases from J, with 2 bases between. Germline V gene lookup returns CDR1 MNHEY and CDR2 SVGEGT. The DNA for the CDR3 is TGTGCCAGCAGTTACGGCTCTGGAAACACCATATATTTT. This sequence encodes CASSYGSGNTIYF.

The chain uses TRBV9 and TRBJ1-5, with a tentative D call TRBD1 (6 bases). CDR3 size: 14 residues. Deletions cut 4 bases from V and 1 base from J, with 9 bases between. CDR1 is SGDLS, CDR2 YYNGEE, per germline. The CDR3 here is CASSSTGSNQPQHF. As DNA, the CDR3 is TGTGCCAGCAGCTCCACAGGGAGCAATCAGCCCCAGCATTTT.

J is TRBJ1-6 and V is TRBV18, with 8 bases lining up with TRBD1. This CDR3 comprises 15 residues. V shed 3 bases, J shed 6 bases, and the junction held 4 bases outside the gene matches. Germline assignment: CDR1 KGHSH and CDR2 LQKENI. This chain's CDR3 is CASSPKDRANSPLHF. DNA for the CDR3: TGTGCCAGCTCACCCAAGGACAGGGCTAATTCACCCCTCCACTTT.

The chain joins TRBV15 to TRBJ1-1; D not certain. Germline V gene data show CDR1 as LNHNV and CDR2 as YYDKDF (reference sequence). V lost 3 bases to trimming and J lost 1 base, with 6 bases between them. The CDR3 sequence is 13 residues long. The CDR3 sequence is CATSSPRNTEAFF. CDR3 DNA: TGTGCCACCAGCAGCCCCCGGAACACTGAAGCTTTCTTT.

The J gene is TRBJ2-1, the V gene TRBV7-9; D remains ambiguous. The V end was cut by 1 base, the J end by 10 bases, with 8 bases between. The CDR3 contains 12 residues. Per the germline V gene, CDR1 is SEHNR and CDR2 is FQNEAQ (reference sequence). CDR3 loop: CASSLVSEEQFF. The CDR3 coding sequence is TGTGCCAGCAGCTTAGTATCTGAAGAGCAGTTCTTC.

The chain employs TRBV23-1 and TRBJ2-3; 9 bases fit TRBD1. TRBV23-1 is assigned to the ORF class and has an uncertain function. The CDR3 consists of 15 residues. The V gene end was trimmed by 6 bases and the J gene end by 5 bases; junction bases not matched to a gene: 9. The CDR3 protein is CASSPGTGSEDTQYF. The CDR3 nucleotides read TGCGCCAGCAGCCCCGGGACAGGGAGTGAAGATACGCAGTATTTT.

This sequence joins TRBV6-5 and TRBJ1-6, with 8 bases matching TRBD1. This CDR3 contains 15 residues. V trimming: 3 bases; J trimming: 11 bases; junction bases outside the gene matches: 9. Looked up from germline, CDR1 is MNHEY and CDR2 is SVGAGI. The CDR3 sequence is CASSYLGQGPPPLHF. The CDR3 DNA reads TGTGCCAGCAGTTATCTTGGACAGGGCCCTCCACCCCTCCACTTT.

The CDR3 bases are TGTGCCAGCAGCGTCGGACGGAATGAAGCTTTCTTT. Protein product: CASSVGRNEAFF. The V and J genes are TRBV7-9 and TRBJ1-1; D gene ambiguous. Germline V gene lookup returns CDR1 SEHNR and CDR2 FQNEAQ (reference sequence). The V gene lost 5 bases and the J gene lost 7 bases, with 11 bases spanning the gap. The CDR3 runs 12 residues.

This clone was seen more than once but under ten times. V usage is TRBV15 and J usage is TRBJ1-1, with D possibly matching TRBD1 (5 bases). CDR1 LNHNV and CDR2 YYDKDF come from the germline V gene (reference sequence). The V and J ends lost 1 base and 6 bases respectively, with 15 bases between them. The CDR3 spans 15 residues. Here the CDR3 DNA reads TGTGCCACCAGCAGAGGGGGGTCCCCCACGGCTGAAGCTTTCTTT. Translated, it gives CATSRGGSPTAEAFF.

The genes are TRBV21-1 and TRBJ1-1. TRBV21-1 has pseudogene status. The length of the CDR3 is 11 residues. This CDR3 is CASDGERLAFF. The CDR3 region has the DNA TGTGCCAGCGACGGGGAGCGTCTAGCTTTCTTT.

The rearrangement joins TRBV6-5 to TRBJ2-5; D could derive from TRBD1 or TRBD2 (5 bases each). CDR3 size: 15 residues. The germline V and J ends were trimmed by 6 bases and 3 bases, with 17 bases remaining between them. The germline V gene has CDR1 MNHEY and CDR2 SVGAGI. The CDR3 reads CASSPPGTNEETQYF. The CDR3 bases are TGTGCCAGCAGCCCCCCCGGGACCAACGAAGAGACCCAGTACTTC.

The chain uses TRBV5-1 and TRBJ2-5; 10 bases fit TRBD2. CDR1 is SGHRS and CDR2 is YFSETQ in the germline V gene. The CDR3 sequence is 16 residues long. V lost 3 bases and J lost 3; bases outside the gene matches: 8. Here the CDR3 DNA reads TGCGCCAGCAGCTCGAATATAGCGGGGGGAAAAGAGACCCAGTACTTC. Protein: CASSSNIAGGKETQYF. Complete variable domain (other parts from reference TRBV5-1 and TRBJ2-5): KAGVTQTPRYLIKTRGQQVTLSCSPISGHRSVSWYQQTPGQGLQFLFEYFSETQRNKGNFPGRFSGRQFSNSRSEMNVSTLELGDSALYLCASSSNIAGGKETQYFGPGTRLLVL.

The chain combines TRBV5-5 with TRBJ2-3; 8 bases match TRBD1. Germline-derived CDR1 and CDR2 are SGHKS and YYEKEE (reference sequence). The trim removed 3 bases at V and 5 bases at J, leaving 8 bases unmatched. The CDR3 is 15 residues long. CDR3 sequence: CASSYSRGLGDTQYF. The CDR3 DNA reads TGTGCCAGCAGCTACAGCAGGGGGCTGGGAGATACGCAGTATTTT.

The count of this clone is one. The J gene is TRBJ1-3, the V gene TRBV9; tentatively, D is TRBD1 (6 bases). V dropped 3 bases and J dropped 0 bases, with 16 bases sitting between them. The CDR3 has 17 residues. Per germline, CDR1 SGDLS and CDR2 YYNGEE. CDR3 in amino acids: CASSARQDDYSGNTIYF. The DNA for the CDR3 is TGTGCCAGCAGCGCTCGACAGGATGACTACTCTGGAAACACCATATATTTT. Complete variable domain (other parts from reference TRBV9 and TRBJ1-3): DSGVTQTPKHLITATGQRVTLRCSPRSGDLSVYWYQQSLDQGLQFLIQYYNGEERAKGNILERFSAQQFPDLHSELNLSSLELGDSALYFCASSARQDDYSGNTIYFGEGSWLTVV.

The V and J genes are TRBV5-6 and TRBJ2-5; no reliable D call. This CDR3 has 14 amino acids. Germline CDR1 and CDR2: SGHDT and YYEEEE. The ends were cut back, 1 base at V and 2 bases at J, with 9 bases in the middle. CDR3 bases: TGTGCCAGCAGCTTGTATGGGCCTCAAGAGACCCAGTACTTC. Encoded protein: CASSLYGPQETQYF.

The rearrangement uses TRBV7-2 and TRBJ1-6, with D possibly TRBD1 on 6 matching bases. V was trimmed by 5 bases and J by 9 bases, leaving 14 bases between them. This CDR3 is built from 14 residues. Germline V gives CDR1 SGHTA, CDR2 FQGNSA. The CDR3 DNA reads TGTGCCAGCAGCCAAGGCCCAGGGGCTTCACCCCTCCACTTT. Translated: CASSQGPGASPLHF.

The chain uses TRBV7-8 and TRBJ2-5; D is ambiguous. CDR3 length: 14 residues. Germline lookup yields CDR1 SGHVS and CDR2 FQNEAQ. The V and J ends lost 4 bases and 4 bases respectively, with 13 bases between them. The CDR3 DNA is TGTGCCAGCAGCTCCGGGCCCCTCGCAGAGACCCAGTACTTC. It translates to CASSSGPLAETQYF.

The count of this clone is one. CDR3 sequence reads: CASSPRRDRLYEQYF. Here the CDR3 DNA reads TGTGCCAGCAGCCCCCGCCGGGACAGATTGTACGAGCAGTACTTC. The chain has TRBV7-8 and TRBJ2-7; TRBD1 aligns across 7 bases. The length of the CDR3 is 15 residues. J lost 4 bases, V lost 5 bases, and 11 bases had no gene match. Per germline, CDR1 SGHVS and CDR2 FQNEAQ.